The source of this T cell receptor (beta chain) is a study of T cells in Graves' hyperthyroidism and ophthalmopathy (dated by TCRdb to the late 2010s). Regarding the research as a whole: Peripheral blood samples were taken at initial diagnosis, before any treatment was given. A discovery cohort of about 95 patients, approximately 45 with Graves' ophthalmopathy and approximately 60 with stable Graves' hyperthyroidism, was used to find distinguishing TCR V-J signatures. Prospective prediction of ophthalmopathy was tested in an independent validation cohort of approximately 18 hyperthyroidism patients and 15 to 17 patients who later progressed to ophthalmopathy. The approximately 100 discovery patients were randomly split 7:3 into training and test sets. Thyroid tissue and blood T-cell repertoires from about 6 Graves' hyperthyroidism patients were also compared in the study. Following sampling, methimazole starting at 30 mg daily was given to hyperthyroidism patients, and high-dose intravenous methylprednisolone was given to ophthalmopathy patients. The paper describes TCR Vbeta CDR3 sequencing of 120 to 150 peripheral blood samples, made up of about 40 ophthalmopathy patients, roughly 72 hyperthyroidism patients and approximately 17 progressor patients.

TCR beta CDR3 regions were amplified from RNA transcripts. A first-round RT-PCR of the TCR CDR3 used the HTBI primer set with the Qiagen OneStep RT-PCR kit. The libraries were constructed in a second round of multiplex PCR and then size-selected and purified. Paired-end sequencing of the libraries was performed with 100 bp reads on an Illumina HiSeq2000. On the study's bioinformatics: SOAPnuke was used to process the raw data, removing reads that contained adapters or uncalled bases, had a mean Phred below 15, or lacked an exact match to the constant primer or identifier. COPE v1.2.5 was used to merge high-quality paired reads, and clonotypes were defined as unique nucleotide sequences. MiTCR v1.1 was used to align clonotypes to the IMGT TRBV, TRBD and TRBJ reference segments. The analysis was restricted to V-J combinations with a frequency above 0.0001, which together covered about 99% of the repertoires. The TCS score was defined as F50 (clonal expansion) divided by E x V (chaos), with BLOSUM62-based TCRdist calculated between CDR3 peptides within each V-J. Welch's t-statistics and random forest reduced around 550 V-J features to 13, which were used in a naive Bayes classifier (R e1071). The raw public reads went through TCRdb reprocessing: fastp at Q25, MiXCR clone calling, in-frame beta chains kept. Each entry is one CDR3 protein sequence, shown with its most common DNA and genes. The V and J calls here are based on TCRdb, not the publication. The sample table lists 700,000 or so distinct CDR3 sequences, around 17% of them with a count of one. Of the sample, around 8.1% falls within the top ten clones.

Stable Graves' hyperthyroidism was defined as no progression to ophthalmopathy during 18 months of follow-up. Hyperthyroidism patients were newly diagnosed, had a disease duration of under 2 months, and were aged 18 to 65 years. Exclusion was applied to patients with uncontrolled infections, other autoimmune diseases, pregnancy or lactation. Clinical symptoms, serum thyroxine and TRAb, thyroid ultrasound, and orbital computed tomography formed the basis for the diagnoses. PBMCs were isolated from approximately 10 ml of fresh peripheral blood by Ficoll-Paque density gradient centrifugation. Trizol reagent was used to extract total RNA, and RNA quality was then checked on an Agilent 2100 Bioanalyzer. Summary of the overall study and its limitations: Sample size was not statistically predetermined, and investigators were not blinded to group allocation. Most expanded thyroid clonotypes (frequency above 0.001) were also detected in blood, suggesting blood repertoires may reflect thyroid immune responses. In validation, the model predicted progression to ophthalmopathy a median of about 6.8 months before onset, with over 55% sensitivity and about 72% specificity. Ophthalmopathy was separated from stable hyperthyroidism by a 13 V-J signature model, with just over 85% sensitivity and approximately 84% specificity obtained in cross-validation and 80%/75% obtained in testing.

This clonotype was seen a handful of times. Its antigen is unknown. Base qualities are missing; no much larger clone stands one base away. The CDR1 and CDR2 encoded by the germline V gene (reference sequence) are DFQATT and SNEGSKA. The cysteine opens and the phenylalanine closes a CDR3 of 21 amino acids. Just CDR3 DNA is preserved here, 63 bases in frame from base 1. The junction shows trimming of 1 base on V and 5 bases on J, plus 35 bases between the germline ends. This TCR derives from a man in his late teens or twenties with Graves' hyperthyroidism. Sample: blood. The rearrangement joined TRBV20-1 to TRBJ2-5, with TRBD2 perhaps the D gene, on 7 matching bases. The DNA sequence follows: TGCAGTGCTAGAGGGTTAACTCTCGGGGGGTTACCAGGGGTTTGGATGGAGACCCAGTACTTC. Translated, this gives CSARGLTLGGLPGVWMETQYF.